The 20 T cell receptor beta chains reported below all come from one sample, sequenced in a study of blood T cell repertoires in COVID-19. Clones were read by immunoSEQ multiplex PCR, and TCRdb kept only the in-frame ones, dropping some. Seen here are over 55,000 clones, 80% to 90% observed once, and the top ten hold approximately 4.3%. Source material: peripheral blood. The receptor set was obtained from a human donor in a cohort sampled during active COVID-19.

The chain employs TRBV3-1 (or the pseudogene TRBV3-2) and TRBJ2-1; 7 nucleotides line up with TRBD2. J gave up 2 bases and V 0 bases, and 4 bases lay outside the gene matches. Germline loops: CDR1 LGHDT, CDR2 YNNKEL (reference sequence). The CDR3 runs 16 residues. The CDR3 DNA reads TGTGCCAGCAGCCAAGATCTCACTAGCGCCTACAATGAGCAGTTCTTC. The encoded protein is CASSQDLTSAYNEQFF.

The V call is TRBV14, the J call TRBJ2-2, with D perhaps TRBD1 (6 bases). Trimming took off 1 base at V and 6 bases at J, with 12 bases between the two ends. This CDR3 has 15 amino acids. Per the germline V gene, CDR1 is SGHDN and CDR2 is FVKESK. CDR3 DNA sequence: TGTGCCAGCAGCCAAGTCGCAGGGGTACCCGGGGAGCTGTTTTTT. Translation: CASSQVAGVPGELFF.

The chain links TRBV7-9 to TRBJ2-7, with 8 bases lining up with TRBD1. Germline values: CDR1 SEHNR, CDR2 FQNEAQ (reference sequence). The ends lost 4 bases at V and 1 base at J; junction bases unmatched: 9. This CDR3 has 16 amino acids. CDR3 coding DNA: TGTGCCAGCAGCTCGTCTCAAAGGACAGGGTCCTACGAGCAGTACTTC. The encoded protein is CASSSSQRTGSYEQYF.

The sample holds one count of this clone. This chain joins TRBV6-5 and TRBJ2-1; no clear D gene. The CDR3 is made up of 14 amino acids. CDR1 and CDR2 from the germline V gene are MNHEY and SVGAGI. V lost 7 bases, J lost 0 bases, and 10 bases lay in between. CDR3 loop: CASKADSSYNEQFF. CDR3 bases: TGTGCCAGCAAGGCGGATAGCTCCTACAATGAGCAGTTCTTC.

This chain connects TRBV18 to TRBJ2-7; D possibly corresponds to TRBD2 (6 bases). Trimming stripped 2 bases from V and 6 bases from J, with 17 bases between. The CDR3 spans 15 residues. Germline CDR1 KGHSH, CDR2 LQKENI. The CDR3 nucleotides are TGTGCCAGCTCACCAGGAGGGGATAGGTCCATCGAGCAGTACTTC. It encodes CASSPGGDRSIEQYF.

This clone showed up just once. V and J are TRBV6-5 and TRBJ2-1; possibly TRBD2 for D (5 bases). V was shortened by 8 bases and J by 0 bases, with 11 bases between the two germline ends. CDR3 length: 14 amino acids. In germline, CDR1 is MNHEY, CDR2 SVGAGI. CDR3 DNA: TGTGCCAGCGAGGGCCCAAGCTCCTACAATGAGCAGTTCTTC. Its protein is CASEGPSSYNEQFF.

The chain recombines TRBV27 with TRBJ2-7; D remains unclear. The CDR3 totals 19 residues. V was shortened by 3 bases and J by 2 bases, with 26 bases between the two germline ends. Germline CDR1 is MNHEY and CDR2 is SMNVEV (reference sequence). The CDR3 sequence is CASSFRRTPGSPSPYEQYF. CDR3 in DNA: TGTGCCAGCAGTTTTCGGAGAACCCCCGGTTCGCCGAGCCCCTACGAGCAGTACTTC.

This clone appeared once. The rearrangement links TRBV18 to TRBJ2-5; 11 nucleotides line up with TRBD2. This CDR3 is built from 14 residues. CDR1 KGHSH and CDR2 LQKENI come from the germline V gene. Trimming at V came to 8 bases and at J to 3 bases, leaving 5 bases not matched to a gene. The CDR3 coding sequence is TGTGCCAGCCGGGGGACTAGCGGAAAAGAGACCCAGTACTTC. Its protein product is CASRGTSGKETQYF.

The rearrangement joins TRBV5-4 to TRBJ2-7; D remains ambiguous. The V end lost 2 bases, the J end lost 3 bases, and 15 bases lay between the germline ends. This CDR3 has 15 residues. CDR1 SGHNT and CDR2 YYREEE come from the germline V gene (reference sequence). The CDR3, as DNA: TGTGCCAGCAGCTTAGGATCGAACAGAAACTACGAGCAGTACTTC. Translated: CASSLGSNRNYEQYF.

The chain is built from TRBV4-1 and TRBJ1-1; 8 bases are a match to TRBD1. Unmatched junction bases numbered 5, after V lost 3 bases and J lost 5 bases. Germline V gives CDR1 MGHRA, CDR2 YSYEKL. The length of the CDR3 is 14 residues. CDR3 sequence: CASSQDRVRTEAFF. CDR3 nucleotides: TGCGCCAGCAGCCAGGACAGGGTCAGGACTGAAGCTTTCTTT.

The chain couples TRBV30 to TRBJ1-5; 8 positions agree with TRBD1. Germline CDR1 reads GTSNPN; CDR2 reads SVGIG (reference sequence). The J segment lost 6 bases and the V segment lost 2 bases, leaving 6 bases of the junction unmatched. There are 14 residues in the CDR3. The CDR3 DNA sequence: TGTGCCTGGAGTCAGGGGGCTTTAGGTCAGCCCCAGCATTTT. Amino acid sequence: CAWSQGALGQPQHF.

The chain recombines TRBV6-6 with TRBJ2-1, with 13 bases aligning to TRBD2. The junction had 13 bases not matched to a gene; V was cut back by 5 bases and J by 9 bases. The CDR3 consists of 17 residues. Per the germline V gene, CDR1 is MNHNY and CDR2 is SVGAGI (reference sequence). The CDR3 region is CASSPLGTSGTKSEQFF. CDR3 nucleotide sequence: TGTGCCAGCAGTCCCTTAGGGACTAGCGGGACGAAGAGTGAGCAGTTCTTC.

The sample holds one count of this clone. The rearrangement joins TRBV28 to TRBJ2-1; D might be TRBD1 (5 bases). Trimming took off 7 bases at V and 10 bases at J, with 26 bases between the two ends. This CDR3 has 16 residues. CDR1 is MDHEN, CDR2 SYDVKM, per germline. CDR3 nucleotides: TGTGCCAGCACCCTGATGGGGCAGCCGGTCCGTCGGGAGCAGTTCTTC. Protein product: CASTLMGQPVRREQFF. The complete variable domain, with remaining parts taken from reference TRBV28 and TRBJ2-1, reads DVKVTQSSRYLVKRTGEKVFLECVQDMDHENMFWYRQDPGLGLRLIYFSYDVKMKEKGDIPEGYSVSREKKERFSLILESASTNQTSMYLCASTLMGQPVRREQFFGPGTRLTVL.

The rearrangement links TRBV7-2 to TRBJ2-3, with D unclear. The CDR3 consists of 14 residues. The V end was cut by 5 bases, the J end by 2 bases, with 11 bases between. Germline-derived CDR1 and CDR2 are SGHTA and FQGNSA. CDR3 residues: CASSASGYTDTQYF. In DNA, the CDR3 is TGTGCCAGCAGCGCCTCCGGGTACACAGATACGCAGTATTTT. Based on the CDR3 plus reference TRBV7-2 and TRBJ2-3, the full variable domain is GAGVSQSPSNKVTEKGKDVELRCDPISGHTALYWYRQSLGQGLEFLIYFQGNSAPDKSGLPSDRFSAERTGGSVSTLTIQRTQQEDSAVYLCASSASGYTDTQYFGPGTRLTVL.

This sequence joins TRBV6-1 and TRBJ2-7; 12 bases match TRBD1. Looked up from germline, CDR1 is MNHNS and CDR2 is SASEGT. Trimming at V came to 1 base and at J to 7 bases, leaving 5 bases not matched to a gene. The CDR3 has 15 amino acids. CDR3 DNA sequence: TGTGCCAGCAGTGAAGGGGGACAGGGGGCGCGGGAGCAGTACTTC. Its protein product is CASSEGGQGAREQYF.

The chain joins TRBV11-2 to TRBJ2-2, with 7 nucleotides matching TRBD1. The CDR3 contains 14 residues. The V segment lost 3 bases and the J segment 6 bases; nucleotides outside the gene matches: 4. Looked up from germline, CDR1 is SGHAT and CDR2 is FQNNGV. CDR3 protein: CASSLTGSAGELFF. The CDR3 DNA sequence: TGTGCCAGCAGCTTGACAGGGTCGGCCGGGGAGCTGTTTTTT.

This rearrangement joins TRBV18 to TRBJ2-3, with D perhaps TRBD2 (6 bases). Trimming shortened V by 0 bases and J by 4 bases, and 14 bases separated the two germline ends. From germline, CDR1 is KGHSH and CDR2 LQKENI. The CDR3 is 16 residues long. The CDR3 spells CASSPPGTRAADTQYF. The DNA for the CDR3 is TGTGCCAGCTCACCACCCGGGACTCGGGCGGCAGATACGCAGTATTTT.

V is TRBV18 and J is TRBJ2-1, with 7 bases identical to TRBD1. J gave up 5 bases and V 0 bases, and 4 bases lay outside the gene matches. The CDR3 is 15 residues long. CDR1 KGHSH and CDR2 LQKENI come from the germline V gene. The CDR3 here is CASSPPGTEDNEQFF. For the CDR3, the DNA is TGTGCCAGCTCACCACCGGGGACAGAAGACAATGAGCAGTTCTTC.

The chain uses TRBV4-2 and TRBJ2-1; 7 bases are shared with TRBD2. Germline V gene lookup returns CDR1 LGHNA and CDR2 YNFKEQ. The ends lost 4 bases at V and 0 bases at J; junction bases unmatched: 3. This CDR3 is built from 15 residues. The CDR3 is CASSLGGSSYNEQFF. The DNA for the CDR3 is TGTGCCAGCAGCCTCGGGGGGAGCTCCTACAATGAGCAGTTCTTC.

This chain joins TRBV5-1 and TRBJ2-7; D may be TRBD1 (5 bases). The germline V gene encodes CDR1 SGHRS and CDR2 YFSETQ. The V and J ends lost 0 bases and 6 bases respectively, with 22 bases between them. The CDR3 has 17 residues. CDR3 bases: TGCGCCAGCAGCTTGGGGCCCGGCGCAGGTGGACAAATCGAGCAGTACTTC. This codes for CASSLGPGAGGQIEQYF. Looking up the rest from reference TRBV5-1 and TRBJ2-7 gives the full variable domain: KAGVTQTPRYLIKTRGQQVTLSCSPISGHRSVSWYQQTPGQGLQFLFEYFSETQRNKGNFPGRFSGRQFSNSRSEMNVSTLELGDSALYLCASSLGPGAGGQIEQYFGPGTRLTVT.